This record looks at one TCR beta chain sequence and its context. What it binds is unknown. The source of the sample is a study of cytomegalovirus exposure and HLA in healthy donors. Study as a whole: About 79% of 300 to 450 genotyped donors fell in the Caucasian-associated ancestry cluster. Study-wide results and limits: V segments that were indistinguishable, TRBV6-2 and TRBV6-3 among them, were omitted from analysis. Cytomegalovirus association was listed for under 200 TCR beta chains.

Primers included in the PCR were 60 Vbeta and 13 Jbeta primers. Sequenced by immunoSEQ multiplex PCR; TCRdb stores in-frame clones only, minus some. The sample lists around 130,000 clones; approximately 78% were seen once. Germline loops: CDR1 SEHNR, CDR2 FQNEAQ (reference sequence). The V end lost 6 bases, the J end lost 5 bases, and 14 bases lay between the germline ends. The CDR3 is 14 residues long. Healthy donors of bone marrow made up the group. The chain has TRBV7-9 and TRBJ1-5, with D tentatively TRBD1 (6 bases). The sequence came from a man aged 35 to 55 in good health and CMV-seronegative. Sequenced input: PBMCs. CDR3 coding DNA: TGTGCCAGCAGTCACCGTGGGGGCGATCAGCCCCAGCATTTT. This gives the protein CASSHRGGDQPQHF.